This T cell receptor (beta chain) was identified during a study of T cell repertoires in cytomegalovirus infection. For the study at large: HLA-B-restricted CMV epitopes that are well studied, plus recently identified HLA-C-restricted ones, were used by the study. Carrying CMV and the relevant HLA type showed in public TCR beta signatures. Study results and caveats: Cumulative public TCR beta family frequency identified carriers of CMV plus the relevant HLA. HLA-C-restricted TCR beta clonotypes specific for CMV led the ex vivo response.

The table lists this clonotype with a count of one. Its antigen is currently unknown. Trimming took off 3 bases at V and 2 bases at J, with 15 bases between the two ends. CDR3 length: 16 amino acids. TCRdb independently ran MiXCR on the reads; one entry per CDR3 protein. Among a few hundred thousand distinct CDR3 sequences, roughly 43% were seen once, and the ten largest hold over 45%. Sequences were derived from cultured PBMCs, sampled from culture after CMV antigen stimulation. V usage is TRBV12-3 or TRBV12-4 and J usage is TRBJ2-3, with D tentatively TRBD2 (7 bases). The TCR sequence derives from a human donor in good health (CMV status not recorded). Some clones in this sample may be carry-over from other donors' samples. The CDR3 DNA sequence: TGTGCCAGCAGTTTGCGGGGGCAGGCCCTCACAGATACGCAGTATTTT. Protein: CASSLRGQALTDTQYF.